This TCR beta chain was recorded in a study of blood T cell repertoires in COVID-19. Per germline, CDR1 KGHDR and CDR2 SFDVKD. V shed 5 bases and J 5 bases; nucleotides not matched to a gene: 9. The CDR3 covers 16 residues. Profiling relied on immunoSEQ multiplex PCR, and the TCRdb table lists in-frame clones only, not all of them. The sample carries a few hundred thousand clones, approximately 84% recorded once. The chain employs TRBV24-1 and TRBJ2-3; TRBD1 agrees at 10 bases. Sequenced material: PBMCs or T cells enriched from blood (not recorded which). The TCR was taken from a woman between 50 and 59 years old who had been exposed to COVID-19. The CDR3: CATSGPDRGLEDTQYF. In nucleotides, the CDR3 is TGTGCCACCAGTGGCCCAGACAGGGGGCTGGAAGATACGCAGTATTTT.